Given below is one T cell receptor beta chain in context. Its antigen remains unknown. These data originate in a study of CD8+ T cells in alopecia areata. Findings of the study overall: Clonality in lesional scalp, especially alopecia totalis/universalis, exceeded that of normal scalp.

After isolation, RNA underwent reverse transcription to generate cDNA as the sequencing template. Repertoires were generated with immunoSEQ multiplex PCR, while TCRdb's copy carries only in-frame clones and drops some. The sample includes about 200,000 clones, roughly 60% seen only once; the top ten take 5.5%. The CDR3 is 15 amino acids. Germline values: CDR1 SGHTA, CDR2 FQGNSA. Deletions cut 5 bases from V and 10 bases from J, with 23 bases between. Described treatment: oral pan-JAK inhibitor, 5-10 mg twice daily. Punch biopsies of lesional scalp, plus peripheral blood, were taken from alopecia areata patients. It was from PBMCs that CD4+ and CD8+ T cells were sorted.

Sample: CD4+ T cells sorted from blood, taken at week 24, from a patient treated with tofacitinib. The sequence derives from a human donor with alopecia areata. The rearrangement uses TRBV7-2 and TRBJ1-2; D is undetermined. CDR3 in DNA: TGTGCCAGCAGCCCCGAGGATCAGCGGCCGGGGAACTACACCTTC. This gives the protein CASSPEDQRPGNYTF.